A single sample gave rise to the 16 T cell receptor beta chains below, sequenced in a study of blood T cell repertoires in COVID-19. The table came from immunoSEQ multiplex PCR; TCRdb's copy has only in-frame clones and leaves some out. The sample consists of over 20,000 clones, about 91% of them appearing once. Sequenced sample: peripheral blood. These receptors came from a man between 65 and 79 years old with acute or convalescent COVID-19.

This clone showed up just a few times. This chain connects TRBV2 to TRBJ2-3; D is ambiguous. Germline values: CDR1 SNHLY, CDR2 FYNNEI. The germline V and J ends were trimmed by 7 bases and 7 bases, with 12 bases remaining between them. The CDR3 covers 12 residues. For the CDR3, the DNA is TGTGCCAGCACCCCGACGGGTAATACGCAGTATTTT. Translated: CASTPTGNTQYF.

This rearrangement joins TRBV4-3 to TRBJ1-6; D remains unclear. The CDR3 sequence is 16 residues long. Trimming stripped 2 bases from V and 4 bases from J, with 12 bases between. Germline lookup yields CDR1 LGHNA and CDR2 YSLEER. The CDR3 DNA reads as TGCGCCAGCAGCCAAAAAGCAGGCTTTTATAATTCACCCCTCCACTTT. Translated: CASSQKAGFYNSPLHF.

The chain uses TRBV19 and TRBJ2-1; TRBD2 is a possible D gene (6 bases). Germline V gives CDR1 LNHDA, CDR2 SQIVND (reference sequence). The CDR3 contains 17 residues. V lost 0 bases and J 4 bases, leaving 16 bases between the germline ends. The CDR3 nucleotides are TGTGCCAGTAGTATAGAAGCGGGCGTTATATCTTACAATGAGCAGTTCTTC. It yields the protein CASSIEAGVISYNEQFF.

This clone was observed a few times. The chain uses TRBV7-2 and TRBJ2-7; the D gene is possibly TRBD2 (5 bases). The germline V and J ends were trimmed by 1 base and 3 bases, with 13 bases remaining between them. Germline CDR1 is SGHTA and CDR2 is FQGNSA. The CDR3 loop spans 15 amino acids. CDR3 amino acids: CASSLGPGSGYEQYF. CDR3 bases: TGTGCCAGCAGCTTAGGACCGGGGTCGGGCTACGAGCAGTACTTC.

The chain links TRBV19 to TRBJ2-1; the D gene is possibly TRBD2 (5 bases). Trimming pared 6 bases from V and 7 bases from J, leaving 16 bases between. The CDR3 totals 14 residues. Germline V gene sequence: CDR1 LNHDA, CDR2 SQIVND (reference sequence). The CDR3 DNA is TGTGCCAGTAGCATTTCCGGACTCCCGAATGAGCAGTTCTTC. Residues: CASSISGLPNEQFF.

In DNA form, the CDR3 reads TGCAGCGCGGCCAGGGGGCAAGAGACCCAGTACTTC. It encodes CSAARGQETQYF. This chain links TRBV29-1 with TRBJ2-5, with 7 bases fitting TRBD1. Trimming took 7 bases from V and 2 from J; bases not matched to a gene: 4. This CDR3 contains 12 residues. Germline CDR1 SQVTM, CDR2 ANQGSEA.

The chain employs TRBV10-3 and TRBJ2-5; 8 nucleotides agree with TRBD2. Germline V gives CDR1 ENHRY, CDR2 SYGVKD. The J segment lost 3 bases and the V segment lost 3 bases, leaving 0 bases of the junction unmatched. The length of the CDR3 is 13 residues. The CDR3 DNA reads TGTGCCATCAGTGAAGCGGGAGAAGAGACCCAGTACTTC. Protein sequence: CAISEAGEETQYF.

The chain has TRBV28 and TRBJ1-1; D call uncertain. The germline V and J ends were trimmed by 8 bases and 4 bases, with 11 bases remaining between them. This CDR3 is built from 12 residues. Germline lookup yields CDR1 MDHEN and CDR2 SYDVKM. CDR3 in DNA: TGTGCCAGCTGGTTCCGAGGCACTGAAGCTTTCTTT. Translation: CASWFRGTEAFF.

The V gene is TRBV4-2, the J gene TRBJ1-2, with D possibly TRBD1 on 5 matching bases. The CDR3 is made up of 16 amino acids. Trimming cost V 0 bases and J 3 bases, with 14 bases left between them. Germline V gene lookup returns CDR1 LGHNA and CDR2 YNFKEQ. CDR3 sequence (DNA): TGTGCCAGCAGCCAAGAAGGGGTGGGCGCTGACTATGGCTACACCTTC. Its protein product is CASSQEGVGADYGYTF.

CDR3 sequence: CASAGGANTGELFF. Written as DNA, the CDR3 is TGTGCCAGCGCCGGGGGGGCGAACACCGGGGAGCTGTTTTTT. V gene TRBV9 combines with J gene TRBJ2-2; 8 bases match TRBD2. The germline V gene encodes CDR1 SGDLS and CDR2 YYNGEE. V gave up 7 bases and J gave up 0 bases; unmatched junction bases: 2. The CDR3 length is 14 residues.

The CDR3 coding sequence is TGTGCCAGCAGCTTCCGGACTAGCGGGAGGGCCCTCTACGAGCAGTACTTC. It is translated as CASSFRTSGRALYEQYF. The genes are TRBV13 and TRBJ2-7; 15 bases align to TRBD2. The germline V gene has CDR1 PRHDT and CDR2 FYEKMQ (reference sequence). Trimming took 3 bases from V and 3 from J; bases not matched to a gene: 6. This CDR3 region has 17 residues.

By sample share, this clone is large. The gene calls are TRBV5-4 and TRBJ1-1, with D unclear. The germline V and J ends were trimmed by 0 bases and 0 bases, with 12 bases remaining between them. This CDR3 is 16 amino acids long. The V gene's germline CDR1 is SGHNT and CDR2 YYREEE (reference sequence). This chain's CDR3 is CASSLGGEELNTEAFF. The CDR3 DNA follows: TGTGCCAGCAGCTTGGGTGGTGAGGAATTGAACACTGAAGCTTTCTTT.

The gene calls are TRBV6-5 and TRBJ1-3, with D possibly matching TRBD1 (6 bases). The CDR3 contains 14 residues. Germline CDR1 and CDR2: MNHEY and SVGAGI. V lost 5 bases to trimming and J lost 8 bases, with 16 bases between them. The CDR3: CASSQQSSGDTIYF. CDR3 bases: TGTGCCAGCAGTCAACAGTCTTCAGGGGACACCATATATTTT.

This sequence joins TRBV21-1 and TRBJ2-2; the table's D gene call, TRBD2, was not cross checked with the DNA. TRBV21-1 is noted as a pseudogene. This CDR3 comprises 17 residues. CDR3 DNA: TGTGCCAGCAGCTCTAGAGCGGGACGGAAGAACACCGGGGAGCTGTTTTTT. Translation: CASSSRAGRKNTGELFF.

This chain joins TRBV2 and TRBJ1-5, with a weak D call TRBD1 (6 bases). The V and J ends lost 8 bases and 2 bases respectively, with 16 bases between them. The germline CDR1 and CDR2 sequences are SNHLY and FYNNEI. The CDR3 spans 15 residues. The CDR3 DNA follows: TGTGCCAGCCGGAGGTCAGGGGTGGGCAATCAGCCCCAGCATTTT. Its protein product is CASRRSGVGNQPQHF.

This chain connects TRBV5-5 to TRBJ2-5; perhaps TRBD1 as D (5 bases). Trimming left V 0 bases short and J 3 bases short, with 12 bases between. The CDR3 contains 15 residues. Germline V gene lookup returns CDR1 SGHKS and CDR2 YYEKEE (reference sequence). Here the CDR3 reads CASSLAWAGKETQYF. CDR3 nucleotides: TGTGCCAGCAGCTTGGCCTGGGCAGGGAAAGAGACCCAGTACTTC.